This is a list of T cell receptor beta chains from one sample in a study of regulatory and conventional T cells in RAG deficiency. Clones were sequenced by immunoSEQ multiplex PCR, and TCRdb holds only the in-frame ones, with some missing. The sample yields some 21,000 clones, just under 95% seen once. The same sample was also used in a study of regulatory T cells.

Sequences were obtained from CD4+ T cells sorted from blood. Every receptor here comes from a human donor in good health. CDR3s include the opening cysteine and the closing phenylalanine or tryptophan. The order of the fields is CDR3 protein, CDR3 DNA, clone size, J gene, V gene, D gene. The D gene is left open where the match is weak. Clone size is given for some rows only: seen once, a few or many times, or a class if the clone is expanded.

CDR3: CASSPFRDSQVNEKLFF
DNA: TGTGCCAGCAGTCCCTTCAGGGACTCACAGGTCAATGAAAAACTGTTTTTT
size: -
J: TRBJ1-4
V: TRBV28
D: -

CDR3: CASSSGAEGNTIYF
DNA: TGTGCCAGCAGTTCAGGGGCAGAGGGAAACACCATATATTTT
size: -
J: TRBJ1-3
V: TRBV6-6
D: -

CDR3: CASIPDRESGYTF
DNA: TGTGCCAGTATCCCGGACAGGGAAAGTGGCTACACCTTC
size: -
J: TRBJ1-2
V: TRBV19
D: TRBD1

CDR3: CASSSSSSGTGELFF
DNA: TGTGCCAGCAGCTCCTCCTCAAGCGGGACCGGGGAGCTGTTTTTT
size: -
J: TRBJ2-2
V: TRBV5-4
D: -

CDR3: CASSLFQGSTTNEKLFF
DNA: TGTGCCAGCAGCTTATTTCAGGGGTCGACAACTAATGAAAAACTGTTTTTT
size: -
J: TRBJ1-4
V: TRBV11-2
D: -

CDR3: CASSLLQRGNNEQFF
DNA: TGTGCCAGCAGTTTACTCCAGCGGGGGAACAATGAGCAGTTCTTC
size: -
J: TRBJ2-1
V: TRBV28
D: TRBD2

CDR3: CSVEPEGTDTQYF
DNA: TGCAGCGTTGAACCGGAGGGCACAGATACGCAGTATTTT
size: -
J: TRBJ2-3
V: TRBV29-1
D: -

CDR3: CATTSRGFGANVLTF
DNA: TGCGCCACTACAAGTAGGGGTTTTGGGGCCAACGTCCTGACTTTC
size: once
J: TRBJ2-6
V: TRBV5-1
D: -

CDR3: CASNPAAGSEAFF
DNA: TGTGCCAGCAACCCCGCCGCAGGATCCGAAGCTTTCTTT
size: -
J: TRBJ1-1
V: TRBV6-5
D: -

CDR3: CASSQGQTTNEKLFF
DNA: TGTGCCAGCTCACAAGGACAGACAACTAATGAAAAACTGTTTTTT
size: -
J: TRBJ1-4
V: TRBV18
D: -

CDR3: CASTGTGGDQPQHF
DNA: TGTGCCAGCACCGGGACAGGGGGAGATCAGCCCCAGCATTTT
size: few
J: TRBJ1-5
V: TRBV2
D: TRBD1

CDR3: CASSQDRAGLAFF
DNA: TGTGCCAGCAGCCAAGATCGGGCAGGGCTAGCTTTCTTT
size: -
J: TRBJ1-1
V: TRBV14
D: -

CDR3: CASQGQSNQPQHF
DNA: TGTGCCAGCCAAGGACAAAGCAATCAGCCCCAGCATTTT
size: -
J: TRBJ1-5
V: TRBV6-1
D: -

CDR3: CASSLQGTGNTIYF
DNA: TGCGCCAGCAGTCTACAGGGGACCGGAAACACCATATATTTT
size: -
J: TRBJ1-3
V: TRBV5-1
D: TRBD1

CDR3: CASSVLRDGAYEQYF
DNA: TGTGCCAGCAGTGTTCTTCGGGACGGAGCCTACGAGCAGTACTTC
size: -
J: TRBJ2-7
V: TRBV2
D: -

CDR3: CASSLLLAGAVVVF
DNA: TGTGCCAGCAGCTTGTTGCTAGCGGGGGCCGTAGTAGTCTTC
size: -
J: TRBJ2-4
V: TRBV5-6
D: TRBD2

CDR3: CASSPAGGGDTQYF
DNA: TGTGCCAGCAGTCCGGCGGGCGGGGGAGATACGCAGTATTTT
size: once
J: TRBJ2-3
V: TRBV9
D: TRBD2

CDR3: CASSRRLPGNTIYF
DNA: TGTGCCAGCAGCCGAAGACTCCCTGGAAACACCATATATTTT
size: -
J: TRBJ1-3
V: TRBV14
D: -

CDR3: CASSYGAGGNNEQFF
DNA: TGTGCCAGCAGTTACGGCGCGGGAGGGAACAATGAGCAGTTCTTC
size: -
J: TRBJ2-1
V: TRBV6-5
D: TRBD2

CDR3: CASSSLTDQETQYF
DNA: TGTGCCAGCTCATCCCTGACAGACCAAGAGACCCAGTACTTC
size: -
J: TRBJ2-5
V: TRBV18
D: -

CDR3: CASSTGGEATNEKLFF
DNA: TGCGCCAGCAGCACCGGCGGCGAAGCAACTAATGAAAAACTGTTTTTT
size: -
J: TRBJ1-4
V: TRBV5-1
D: -

CDR3: CSVERGWGTEAFF
DNA: TGCAGCGTTGAAAGGGGTTGGGGCACTGAAGCTTTCTTT
size: -
J: TRBJ1-1
V: TRBV29-1
D: -

CDR3: CASSPFIGVTEAFF
DNA: TGTGCCAGTAGTCCATTTATAGGGGTAACTGAAGCTTTCTTT
size: -
J: TRBJ1-1
V: TRBV19
D: -

CDR3: CASSVGEPQHF
DNA: TGTGCCAGCAGTGTTGGGGAGCCCCAGCATTTT
size: -
J: TRBJ1-5
V: TRBV2
D: -

CDR3: CASMGPSGNEQFF
DNA: TGTGCCAGCATGGGACCGTCAGGCAATGAGCAGTTCTTC
size: -
J: TRBJ2-1
V: TRBV2
D: -

CDR3: CASSERDRRNSPLHF
DNA: TGTGCCAGCAGTGAAAGGGACAGGCGGAATTCACCCCTCCACTTT
size: once
J: TRBJ1-6
V: TRBV6-1
D: TRBD1

CDR3: CASRPGVFRGHNEQFF
DNA: TGTGCCAGCAGACCGGGGGTCTTTCGGGGGCACAATGAGCAGTTCTTC
size: -
J: TRBJ2-1
V: TRBV7-9
D: -

CDR3: CASRGQGHEQYF
DNA: TGTGCCAGCAGAGGACAGGGCCACGAGCAGTACTTC
size: -
J: TRBJ2-7
V: TRBV6-5
D: TRBD1

CDR3: CASSTLYEQYF
DNA: TGTGCCAGCAGCACCCTCTACGAGCAGTACTTC
size: -
J: TRBJ2-7
V: TRBV7-8
D: -

CDR3: CAISEGTFLAEQYF
DNA: TGTGCCATCAGTGAGGGGACGTTCCTCGCCGAGCAGTACTTC
size: -
J: TRBJ2-7
V: TRBV10-3
D: -

CDR3: CASSRGQGTDTQYF
DNA: TGCGCCAGCAGCCGCGGACAGGGTACAGATACGCAGTATTTT
size: -
J: TRBJ2-3
V: TRBV5-1
D: TRBD1

CDR3: CASSRGTSGEETQYF
DNA: TGTGCCAGCAGCCGGGGGACTAGCGGAGAAGAGACCCAGTACTTC
size: -
J: TRBJ2-5
V: TRBV7-9
D: TRBD2

CDR3: CASSLVAEKLFF
DNA: TGTGCCAGCAGCTTGGTGGCAGAAAAACTGTTTTTT
size: -
J: TRBJ1-4
V: TRBV5-6
D: -

CDR3: CASSLSVQRTGELFF
DNA: TGCGCCAGCAGCTTATCGGTCCAACGTACGGGGGAGCTGTTTTTT
size: -
J: TRBJ2-2
V: TRBV5-1
D: -

CDR3: CASSYGLAGPSYEQYF
DNA: TGTGCCAGCAGCTACGGGCTAGCGGGCCCATCCTACGAGCAGTACTTC
size: -
J: TRBJ2-7
V: TRBV7-9
D: TRBD2

CDR3: CASSQPLREEQFF
DNA: TGTGCCAGCAGCCAGCCACTCCGGGAGGAGCAGTTCTTC
size: -
J: TRBJ2-1
V: TRBV4-2
D: -

CDR3: CASTNSGGETQYF
DNA: TGTGCCAGCACTAATAGCGGAGGAGAGACCCAGTACTTC
size: few
J: TRBJ2-5
V: TRBV28
D: -

CDR3: CASSRDREGYGYTF
DNA: TGCGCCAGCAGTCGCGACAGGGAGGGGTATGGCTACACCTTC
size: once
J: TRBJ1-2
V: TRBV4-1
D: TRBD1

CDR3: CASSLGRANTEAFF
DNA: TGTGCCAGCAGCTTGGGACGGGCGAACACTGAAGCTTTCTTT
size: -
J: TRBJ1-1
V: TRBV7-2
D: -

CDR3: CASSPDRSTYEQYF
DNA: TGCGCCAGCAGCCCGGACAGGTCAACCTACGAGCAGTACTTC
size: -
J: TRBJ2-7
V: TRBV5-1
D: TRBD1

CDR3: CASSDWDRNTGELFF
DNA: TGTGCCAGCAGTGATTGGGACAGAAACACCGGGGAGCTGTTTTTT
size: -
J: TRBJ2-2
V: TRBV2
D: TRBD1

CDR3: CASSEGAGYTEAFF
DNA: TGTGCCAGTAGTGAAGGGGCAGGGTACACTGAAGCTTTCTTT
size: -
J: TRBJ1-1
V: TRBV19
D: -

CDR3: CASSPPLWQGGGYTF
DNA: TGTGCCAGCAGCCCTCCCCTATGGCAGGGGGGTGGCTACACCTTC
size: -
J: TRBJ1-2
V: TRBV5-6
D: TRBD1

CDR3: CASSPPAGESLYGYTF
DNA: TGTGCCAGCAGTCCCCCCGCAGGGGAGAGCCTGTATGGCTACACCTTC
size: few
J: TRBJ1-2
V: TRBV2
D: -

CDR3: CASSRGSTDTQYF
DNA: TGTGCCAGTTCCAGGGGGAGCACAGATACGCAGTATTTT
size: -
J: TRBJ2-3
V: TRBV7-9
D: TRBD1

CDR3: CASSIRNSGNTIYF
DNA: TGTGCCAGTAGTATTCGGAATTCCGGAAACACCATATATTTT
size: -
J: TRBJ1-3
V: TRBV19
D: -